This T cell receptor (beta chain) comes out of a study of regulatory T cells in long-lasting Graves disease. This clonotype was counted many times. Trimming left V 6 bases short and J 4 bases short, with 6 bases between. The CDR3 runs 11 residues. Germline lookup yields CDR1 SGHNT and CDR2 YENEEA. Described time point: newly diagnosed GD, antithyroid drugs for less than 3 months. RNA isolated from PBMCs was used to make the TCR library. To make TCR beta libraries, researchers used iRepertoire HTBI primers and Arm-PCR of CDR3 regions. TCRdb used MiXCR to reprocess the multiplex PCR reads, holding one entry per CDR3 protein. This table holds under 450,000 distinct CDR3 sequences, approximately 12% found once. The same sample was also studied in work on T cells in Graves' hyperthyroidism and ophthalmopathy.

The sample here was peripheral blood mononuclear cells (PBMCs), taken at new diagnosis, from a patient treated with antithyroid drugs. The J gene is TRBJ1-1, the V gene TRBV11-3, with D maybe TRBD1 (5 bases). The TCR comes from a woman under 30 with Graves disease. This CDR3 reads CASRGVTEAFF. The CDR3 coding sequence is TGTGCCAGCAGGGGGGTCACTGAAGCTTTCTTT.